This T cell receptor beta chain was captured in a study of post-analysis software for immune sequencing data. Turning to the study itself: Relapsing-remitting, secondary progressive and progressive-relapsing forms of multiple sclerosis all featured among disease courses.

Study findings and constraints: TRBV5-6, TRBV5-1 and TRBV20-1 belonged to a set of a handful of TRBV segments that were more frequent in patients than controls. A significant reduction in normalized Chao1 diversity was observed in multiple sclerosis patients versus controls.

As regards this clonotype: The antigen is not known.

The TCR beta cDNA libraries carried unique molecular identifiers. A population of roughly 1 to 11 million T cells gave rise to roughly 490,000 cDNA molecules. TCRdb redid the calling of the PCR reads with MiXCR, one entry per CDR3 protein. The table lists 800,000 to 950,000 distinct CDR3 sequences, 53% of them singletons, with 4% to 5.5% in the top ten. V lost 5 bases to trimming and J lost 8 bases, with 12 bases between them. The germline V gene has CDR1 DFQATT and CDR2 SNEGSKA (reference sequence). The CDR3 loop spans 11 amino acids. The sequence was collected from a girl under 18 with multiple sclerosis. The specimen was blood. V is TRBV20-1 and J is TRBJ1-2, with D possibly TRBD1 on 6 matching bases. CDR3 DNA: TGCAGTGCTGGAGGGGGTAACGGCTACACCTTC. It encodes CSAGGGNGYTF.